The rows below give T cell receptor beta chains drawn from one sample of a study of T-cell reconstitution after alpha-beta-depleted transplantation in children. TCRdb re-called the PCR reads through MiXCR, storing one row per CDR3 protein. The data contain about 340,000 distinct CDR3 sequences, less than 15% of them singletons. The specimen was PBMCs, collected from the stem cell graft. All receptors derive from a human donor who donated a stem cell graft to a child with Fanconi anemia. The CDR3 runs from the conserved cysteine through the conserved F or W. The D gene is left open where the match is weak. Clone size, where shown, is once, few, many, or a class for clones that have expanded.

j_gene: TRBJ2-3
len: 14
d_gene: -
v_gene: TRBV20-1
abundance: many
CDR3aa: CSASRGLYGDTQYF
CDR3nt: TGCAGTGCTTCTAGGGGACTGTACGGCGATACGCAGTATTTT

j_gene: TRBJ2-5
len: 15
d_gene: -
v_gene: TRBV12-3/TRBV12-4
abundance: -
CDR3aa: CASSSPGDTKETQYF
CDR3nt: TGTGCCAGCAGTTCCCCAGGGGACACGAAAGAGACCCAGTACTTC

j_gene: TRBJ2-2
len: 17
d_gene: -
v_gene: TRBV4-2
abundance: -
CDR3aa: CASSQDHGTMNTGELFF
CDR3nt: TGTGCCAGCAGCCAAGATCACGGGACCATGAACACCGGGGAGCTGTTTTTT

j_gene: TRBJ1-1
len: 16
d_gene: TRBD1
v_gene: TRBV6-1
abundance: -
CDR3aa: CASLRTGGISNAEAFF
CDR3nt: TGTGCCAGCCTCCGGACAGGGGGAATTTCGAACGCTGAAGCTTTCTTT

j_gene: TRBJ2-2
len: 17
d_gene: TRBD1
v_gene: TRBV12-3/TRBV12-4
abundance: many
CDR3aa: CASSLTGTGGGTGELFF
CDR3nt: TGTGCCAGCAGTCTAACCGGGACAGGGGGTGGCACCGGGGAGCTGTTTTTT

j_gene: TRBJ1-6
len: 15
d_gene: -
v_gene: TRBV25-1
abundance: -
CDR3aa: CASSDTQGRNSPLHF
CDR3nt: TGTGCCAGCAGTGATACACAGGGTCGGAATTCACCCCTCCACTTT

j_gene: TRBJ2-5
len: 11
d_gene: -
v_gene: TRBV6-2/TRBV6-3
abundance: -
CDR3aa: CASRLAGTQYF
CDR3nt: TGTGCCAGCAGACTAGCCGGGACCCAGTACTTC

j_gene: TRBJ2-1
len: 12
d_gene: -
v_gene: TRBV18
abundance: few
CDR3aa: CASSPGDNEQFF
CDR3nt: TGTGCCAGCTCCCCTGGCGATAATGAGCAGTTCTTC

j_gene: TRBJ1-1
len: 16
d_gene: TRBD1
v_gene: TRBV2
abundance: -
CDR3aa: CASSEVGTGVGTEAFF
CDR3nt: TGTGCCAGCAGTGAAGTGGGGACAGGGGTAGGCACTGAAGCTTTCTTT

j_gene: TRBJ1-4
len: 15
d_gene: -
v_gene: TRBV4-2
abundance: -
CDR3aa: CASSQDFQGNEKLFF
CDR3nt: TGTGCCAGCAGCCAAGATTTTCAGGGTAATGAAAAACTGTTTTTT

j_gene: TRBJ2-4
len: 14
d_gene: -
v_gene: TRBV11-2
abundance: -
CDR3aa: CASNPQGRKNIQYF
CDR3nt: TGTGCCAGCAACCCCCAGGGGCGGAAAAACATTCAGTACTTC

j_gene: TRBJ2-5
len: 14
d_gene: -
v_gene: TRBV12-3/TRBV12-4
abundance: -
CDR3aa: CASSSTGPGETQYF
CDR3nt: TGTGCCAGCAGTTCCACCGGCCCCGGGGAGACCCAGTACTTC

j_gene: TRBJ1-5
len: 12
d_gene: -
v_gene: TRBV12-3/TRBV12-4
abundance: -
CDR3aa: CASMGSNQPQHF
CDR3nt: TGTGCCAGCATGGGGAGCAATCAGCCCCAGCATTTT

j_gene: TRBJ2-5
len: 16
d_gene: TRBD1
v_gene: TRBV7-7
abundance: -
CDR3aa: CASSLDWTGAQETQYF
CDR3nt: TGTGCCAGCAGCTTAGACTGGACAGGGGCCCAAGAGACCCAGTACTTC

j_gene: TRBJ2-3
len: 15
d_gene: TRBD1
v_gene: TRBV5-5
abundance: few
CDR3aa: CASSLHRGLTDTQYF
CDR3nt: TGTGCCAGCAGCTTGCACAGGGGCTTAACAGATACGCAGTATTTT

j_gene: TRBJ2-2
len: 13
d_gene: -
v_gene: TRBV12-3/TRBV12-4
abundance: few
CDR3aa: CASRREEFRELFF
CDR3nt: TGTGCCAGCAGGAGGGAAGAATTCCGGGAGCTGTTTTTT

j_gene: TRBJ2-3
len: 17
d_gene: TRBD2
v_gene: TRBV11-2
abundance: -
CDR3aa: CASSLRLSGGSTDTQYF
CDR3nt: TGTGCCAGCAGCTTAAGGTTGAGCGGGGGGAGCACAGATACGCAGTATTTT

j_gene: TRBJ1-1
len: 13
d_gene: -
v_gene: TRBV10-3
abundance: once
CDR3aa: CAGGGEGNTEAFF
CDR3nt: TGTGCCGGAGGAGGGGAGGGGAACACTGAAGCTTTCTTT

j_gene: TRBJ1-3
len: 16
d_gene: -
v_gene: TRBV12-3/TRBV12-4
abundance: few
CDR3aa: CASSATGTALRSAIYF
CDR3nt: TGTGCCAGCAGTGCGACCGGGACTGCACTACGGAGTGCCATATATTTT

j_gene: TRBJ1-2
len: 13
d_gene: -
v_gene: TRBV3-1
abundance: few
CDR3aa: CASSPGVWGGYTF
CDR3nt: TGTGCCAGCAGCCCCGGGGTCTGGGGTGGCTACACCTTC

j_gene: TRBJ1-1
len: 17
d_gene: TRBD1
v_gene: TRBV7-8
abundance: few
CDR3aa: CASSFNSAGTVNTEAFF
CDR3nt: TGTGCCAGCAGCTTTAATTCGGCCGGGACAGTTAACACTGAAGCTTTCTTT

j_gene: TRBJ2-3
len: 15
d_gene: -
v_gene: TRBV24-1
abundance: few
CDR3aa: CATSDQSTGTDTQYF
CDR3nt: TGTGCCACCAGTGACCAATCGACAGGCACAGATACGCAGTATTTT

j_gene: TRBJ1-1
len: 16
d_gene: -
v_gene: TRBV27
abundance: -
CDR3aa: CASSLRLPEYGTEAFF
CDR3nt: TGTGCCAGCAGTTTACGCCTCCCCGAATATGGGACTGAAGCTTTCTTT

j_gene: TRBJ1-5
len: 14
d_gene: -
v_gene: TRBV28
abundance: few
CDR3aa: CASSIRGSNQPQHF
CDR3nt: TGTGCCAGCAGTATTAGGGGTAGCAATCAGCCCCAGCATTTT

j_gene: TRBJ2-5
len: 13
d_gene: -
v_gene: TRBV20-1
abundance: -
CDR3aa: CSGGIRGQETQYF
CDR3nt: TGCAGTGGGGGGATCAGGGGACAAGAGACCCAGTACTTC

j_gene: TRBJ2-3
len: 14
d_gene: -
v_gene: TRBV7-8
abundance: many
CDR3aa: CASSLSGDGGTQYF
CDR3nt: TGTGCCAGCAGCTTATCCGGCGATGGGGGTACGCAGTATTTT

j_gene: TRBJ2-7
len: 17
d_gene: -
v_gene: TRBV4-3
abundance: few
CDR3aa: CASSQELGAGHSYEQYF
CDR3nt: TGCGCCAGCAGCCAAGAGCTCGGGGCAGGGCACTCCTACGAGCAGTACTTC

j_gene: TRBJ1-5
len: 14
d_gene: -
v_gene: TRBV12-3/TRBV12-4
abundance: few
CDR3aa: CASRSDSFNQPQHF
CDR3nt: TGTGCCAGCAGATCGGACAGCTTCAATCAGCCCCAGCATTTT

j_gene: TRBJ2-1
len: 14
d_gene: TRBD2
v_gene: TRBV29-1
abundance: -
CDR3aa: CSVLAGAPYNEQFF
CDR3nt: TGCAGCGTTTTAGCGGGGGCGCCTTACAATGAGCAGTTCTTC

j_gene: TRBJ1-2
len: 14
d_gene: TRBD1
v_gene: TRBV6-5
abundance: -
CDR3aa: CASSRGQEGGGYTF
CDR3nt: TGTGCCAGCAGTAGGGGACAGGAAGGCGGTGGCTACACCTTC

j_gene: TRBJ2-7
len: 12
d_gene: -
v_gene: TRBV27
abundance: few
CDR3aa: CASSPGQSEQYF
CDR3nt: TGTGCCAGCAGCCCCGGACAGAGCGAGCAGTACTTC

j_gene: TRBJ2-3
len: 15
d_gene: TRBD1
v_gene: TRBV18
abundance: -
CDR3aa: CASSQSTGGMDTQYF
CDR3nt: TGTGCCAGCTCACAATCGACAGGGGGCATGGATACGCAGTATTTT

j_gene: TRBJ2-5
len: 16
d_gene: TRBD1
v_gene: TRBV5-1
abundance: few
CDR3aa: CASSSRDRKGGETQYF
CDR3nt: TGCGCCAGCAGCTCCCGGGACAGAAAAGGGGGAGAGACCCAGTACTTC